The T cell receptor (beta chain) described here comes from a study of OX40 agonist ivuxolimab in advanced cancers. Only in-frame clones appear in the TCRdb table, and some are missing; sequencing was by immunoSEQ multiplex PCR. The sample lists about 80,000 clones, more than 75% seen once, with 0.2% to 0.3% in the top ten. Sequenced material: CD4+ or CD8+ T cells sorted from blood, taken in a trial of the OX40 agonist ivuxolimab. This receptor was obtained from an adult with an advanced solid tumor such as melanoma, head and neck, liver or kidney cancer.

The CDR3 sequence: CASSLDSWSYEQYF. The CDR3, as DNA: TGTGCCAGCAGCTTAGATAGCTGGAGTTACGAGCAGTACTTC. The chain employs TRBV7-8 and TRBJ2-7; no clear D gene. Germline V gene data show CDR1 as SGHVS and CDR2 as FQNEAQ. Trimming shortened V by 1 base and J by 4 bases, and 11 bases separated the two germline ends. This CDR3 is 14 amino acids long. The complete variable domain, with remaining parts taken from reference TRBV7-8 and TRBJ2-7, reads GAGVSQSPRYKVAKRGQDVALRCDPISGHVSLFWYQQALGQGPEFLTYFQNEAQLDKSGLPSDRFFAERPEGSVSTLKIQRTQQEDSAVYLCASSLDSWSYEQYFGPGTRLTVT.